The 2 T cell receptor beta chains reported below all come from one sample, sequenced in a study of blood T cell repertoires in COVID-19. The method was immunoSEQ multiplex PCR; TCRdb's version includes in-frame clones alone and lacks a portion of them. The sample contains under 80,000 clones, approximately 86% of which appear only once. Specimen: peripheral blood. These receptors were collected from a human donor in a cohort sampled during active COVID-19.

CDR3 residues: CASSLGPWGGNQPQHF. The CDR3 DNA reads as TGTGCCAGCAGCTTAGGCCCGTGGGGGGGGAATCAGCCCCAGCATTTT. The J gene is TRBJ1-5, the V gene TRBV7-2; a possible D gene is TRBD1 (5 bases). Germline V gene sequence: CDR1 SGHTA, CDR2 FQGNSA. CDR3 length: 16 amino acids. V was cut by 1 base and J by 4 bases, with 14 bases left in between. The full variable domain, rest sourced from reference TRBV7-2 and TRBJ1-5, is GAGVSQSPSNKVTEKGKDVELRCDPISGHTALYWYRQSLGQGLEFLIYFQGNSAPDKSGLPSDRFSAERTGGSVSTLTIQRTQQEDSAVYLCASSLGPWGGNQPQHFGDGTRLSIL.

The V gene is TRBV19, the J gene TRBJ2-5, with TRBD1 as a possible D gene (6 bases). In germline, CDR1 is LNHDA, CDR2 SQIVND (reference sequence). This CDR3 region has 13 residues. V shed 2 bases and J shed 5 bases, with 9 bases lying between them. DNA for the CDR3: TGTGCCAGTAGTATAAGGGGGACGGAGACCCAGTACTTC. Translation: CASSIRGTETQYF.